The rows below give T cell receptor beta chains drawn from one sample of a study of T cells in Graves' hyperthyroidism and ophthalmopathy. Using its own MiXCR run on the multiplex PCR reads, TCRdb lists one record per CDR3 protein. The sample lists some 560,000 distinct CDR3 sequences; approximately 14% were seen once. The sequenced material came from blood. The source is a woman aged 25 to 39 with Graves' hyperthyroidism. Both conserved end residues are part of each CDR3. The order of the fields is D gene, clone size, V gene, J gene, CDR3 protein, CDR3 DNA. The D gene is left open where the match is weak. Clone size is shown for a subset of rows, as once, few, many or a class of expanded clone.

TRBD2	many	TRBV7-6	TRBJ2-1	CASSLGAGGTASYNEQFF	TGTGCCAGCAGCTTAGGGGCGGGAGGAACGGCATCCTACAATGAGCAGTTCTTC
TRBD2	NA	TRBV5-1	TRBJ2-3	CASRPGGSTDTQYF	TGCGCCAGCAGACCGGGGGGGTCCACAGATACGCAGTATTTT
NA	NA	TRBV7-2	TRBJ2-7	CASSLALGADYEQYF	TGTGCCAGCAGCTTAGCGCTGGGCGCCGACTACGAGCAGTACTTC
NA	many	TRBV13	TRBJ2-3	CASSWNRPMDTQYF	TGTGCCAGCAGCTGGAACCGGCCTATGGATACGCAGTATTTT
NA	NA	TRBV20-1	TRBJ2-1	CSGTDRAGIFNEQFF	TGCAGTGGCACAGACAGGGCGGGGATTTTCAATGAGCAGTTCTTC
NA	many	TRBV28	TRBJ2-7	CASSETTVSILNF	TGTGCCAGCAGTGAGACGACGGTTTCCATCTTGAACTTC
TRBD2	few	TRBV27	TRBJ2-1	CASTLTGTSSYNEQFF	TGTGCCAGCACCCTAACCGGGACTAGCTCCTACAATGAGCAGTTCTTC
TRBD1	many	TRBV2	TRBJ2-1	CASKATGGTPGYNEQFF	TGTGCCAGCAAGGCGACAGGGGGTACCCCCGGCTACAATGAGCAGTTCTTC
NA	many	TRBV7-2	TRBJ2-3	CASSLVGRGSTDTQYF	TGTGCCAGCAGCTTAGTGGGTCGGGGTAGCACAGATACGCAGTATTTT
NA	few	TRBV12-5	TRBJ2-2	CAGGSFEGIASTGELFF	TGTGCTGGTGGTTCCTTCGAAGGGATTGCAAGCACCGGGGAGCTGTTTTTT
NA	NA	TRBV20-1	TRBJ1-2	CSARDTGQDYGYTF	TGCAGTGCTAGAGATACAGGGCAAGACTATGGCTACACCTTC
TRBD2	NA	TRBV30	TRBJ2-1	CAWSLAGGSYNEQFF	TGTGCCTGGAGTCTAGCGGGTGGCTCCTACAATGAGCAGTTCTTC
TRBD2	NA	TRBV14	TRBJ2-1	CASSQELAGANEQFF	TGTGCCAGCAGCCAAGAACTAGCGGGAGCTAATGAGCAGTTCTTC
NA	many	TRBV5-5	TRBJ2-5	CASSDSRGQETQYF	TGTGCCAGCAGCGACAGCCGGGGCCAAGAGACCCAGTACTTC
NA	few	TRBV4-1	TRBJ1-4	CASSQVGQGGREKLFF	TGCGCCAGCAGCCAAGTAGGGCAGGGAGGACGAGAAAAACTGTTTTTT
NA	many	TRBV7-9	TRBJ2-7	CASSLAGSLYEQYF	TGTGCCAGCAGCTTAGCCGGGAGTCTGTACGAGCAGTACTTC
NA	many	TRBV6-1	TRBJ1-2	CASSERGGDSYGYTF	TGTGCCAGCAGTGAACGGGGCGGAGACAGCTATGGCTACACCTTC
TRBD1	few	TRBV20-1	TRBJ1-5	CSARTKTGQPQHF	TGCAGTGCTAGAACCAAGACAGGGCAGCCCCAGCATTTT
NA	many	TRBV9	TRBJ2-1	CASSGNLNEQFF	TGTGCCAGCAGCGGCAATCTGAATGAGCAGTTCTTC
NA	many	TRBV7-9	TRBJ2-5	CASSSQGGDRSQETQYF	TGTGCCAGCAGCTCCCAAGGGGGAGACAGAAGCCAAGAGACCCAGTACTTC
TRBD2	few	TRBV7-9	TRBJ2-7	CASSSGWGGRTDYEQYF	TGTGCCAGCAGCTCCGGTTGGGGCGGGAGGACGGACTACGAGCAGTACTTC
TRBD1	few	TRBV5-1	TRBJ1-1	CASSTHTGTGNTEAFF	TGCGCCAGCAGCACCCATACCGGGACAGGGAACACTGAAGCTTTCTTT
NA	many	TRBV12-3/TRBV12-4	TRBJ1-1	CASTPGRIANTEAFF	TGTGCCAGCACCCCGGGGAGGATAGCGAACACTGAAGCTTTCTTT